This TCR beta chain came from a study of T-cell memory formation after mild COVID-19. TCRdb re-called the 5' RACE reads with MiXCR, one entry per CDR3 protein. The sample has more than 150,000 distinct CDR3 sequences; approximately 17% are singletons. Sequenced sample: PBMCs or a T cell subset sorted from them (not recorded which). The receptor comes from a man aged 18-30 years who had mild COVID-19 (a few samples of this study predate the infection). Cell type and time point are not known.

CDR3 DNA: TGTGCCAGCAGCCAAGACTACCATCAGCCCCAGCATTTT. Encoded protein: CASSQDYHQPQHF. The chain recombines TRBV3-1 with TRBJ1-5; D uncertain. The CDR3 consists of 13 residues. Germline V CDR1 and CDR2: LGHDT, YNNKEL (reference sequence). V shed 0 bases and J shed 5 bases, with 5 bases lying between them.